A selection of T cell receptor beta chains follows, all from one sample in a study of beta chain features in type 1 diabetes. Sequencing was performed with immunoSEQ multiplex PCR; in TCRdb, only in-frame clones are kept and a portion is missing. Counted here are 600,000 to 750,000 clones, around 11% occurring once; the ten biggest clones make up roughly 0.12%. Source material: naive CD4+ T cells from blood. The receptors originated from a man younger than 45 with type 1 diabetes. CDR3s include the opening cysteine and the closing phenylalanine or tryptophan. A D gene is named only where the DNA matches it firmly. The listing skips clone size in some rows; elsewhere it reads once, few, many or a size class.

>NA|TRBV29-1|NA|TRBJ1-2
CSVPGASGYTF
TGCAGCGTGCCGGGGGCAAGTGGCTACACCTTC
>few|TRBV23-1|TRBD1|TRBJ1-1
CASSQLGQGDNTEAFF
TGCGCCAGCAGTCAACTTGGACAGGGGGATAACACTGAAGCTTTCTTT
>NA|TRBV5-6|NA|TRBJ2-3
CASSPPGAGGTDTQYF
TGTGCCAGCAGTCCCCCGGGGGCGGGGGGCACAGATACGCAGTATTTT
>NA|TRBV5-4|TRBD2|TRBJ2-5
CASSLDSAGGRETQYF
TGTGCCAGCAGCTTAGATTCAGCGGGGGGTCGGGAGACCCAGTACTTC
>NA|TRBV5-1|NA|TRBJ2-1
CASSFAGLSTNEQFF
TGCGCCAGCAGCTTCGCCGGGCTCTCAACCAATGAGCAGTTCTTC
>NA|TRBV19|NA|TRBJ1-5
CASSPVERHQPQHF
TGTGCCAGTAGCCCTGTTGAACGCCATCAGCCCCAGCATTTT
>few|TRBV11-3|NA|TRBJ1-6
CASSSEPTPGSPLHF
TGTGCCAGCAGCTCGGAGCCTACCCCGGGATCACCCCTCCACTTT
>NA|TRBV6-5|TRBD2|TRBJ2-3
CASSLRGGATDTQYF
TGTGCCAGCAGCCTACGGGGGGGAGCGACAGATACGCAGTATTTT
>few|TRBV7-2|NA|TRBJ2-3
CASRPPVGSTDTQYF
TGTGCCAGCAGGCCCCCCGTGGGTAGCACAGATACGCAGTATTTT
>few|TRBV5-1|NA|TRBJ1-1
CASSLGREAFF
TGCGCCAGCAGCTTGGGCAGGGAAGCTTTCTTT
>NA|TRBV9|NA|TRBJ2-2
CASSVRAGASSSGELFF
TGTGCCAGCAGCGTAAGGGCAGGGGCGTCCAGTTCCGGGGAGCTGTTTTTT
>few|TRBV5-1|NA|TRBJ2-5
CASSLAGQYQETQYF
TGCGCCAGCAGCTTGGCCGGACAGTACCAAGAGACCCAGTACTTC
>few|TRBV7-8|TRBD2|TRBJ2-1
CASSPGPLAGAYNEQFF
TGTGCCAGCAGCCCCGGGCCCCTAGCGGGAGCATACAATGAGCAGTTCTTC
>few|TRBV25-1|NA|TRBJ1-6
CASSDIRFRGSPLHF
TGTGCCAGCAGTGATATCCGGTTTAGGGGTTCACCCCTCCACTTT
>few|TRBV7-3|NA|TRBJ2-1
CASSLTGDNEQFF
TGTGCCAGCAGCTTAACAGGGGATAATGAGCAGTTCTTC
>few|TRBV6-5|TRBD1|TRBJ2-5
CASSYRGQGRQETQYF
TGTGCCAGCAGTTACCGGGGACAGGGCCGCCAAGAGACCCAGTACTTC
>NA|TRBV19|NA|TRBJ1-2
CASSMGYLGGYGYTF
TGTGCCAGTAGTATGGGCTACCTAGGAGGCTATGGCTACACCTTC
>NA|TRBV28|TRBD1|TRBJ2-7
CASSSDSGTGSNEQYF
TGTGCCAGCAGTTCCGATTCCGGGACAGGGTCCAACGAGCAGTACTTC
>few|TRBV11-1|NA|TRBJ2-1
CASSSDAPLSYNEQFF
TGTGCCAGCAGTTCGGACGCTCCCCTCTCCTACAATGAGCAGTTCTTC
>NA|TRBV28|NA|TRBJ1-6
CASSLRPGSSPLHF
TGTGCCAGCAGTTTAAGACCCGGCAGTTCACCCCTCCACTTT
>NA|TRBV6-5|NA|TRBJ1-2
CASSYSSGSYGYTF
TGTGCCAGCAGTTACTCGTCAGGGAGCTATGGCTACACCTTC
>NA|TRBV5-4|NA|TRBJ1-1
CASSLGQGRSEAFF
TGTGCCAGCAGCTTGGGGCAGGGTAGGTCTGAAGCTTTCTTT
>NA|TRBV5-1|NA|TRBJ1-3
CASSLAERNTIYF
TGCGCCAGCAGCTTGGCCGAGCGGAACACCATATATTTT
>few|TRBV2|NA|TRBJ2-7
CASSDDSYEQYF
TGTGCCAGCAGCGACGACAGCTACGAGCAGTACTTC
>NA|TRBV9|NA|TRBJ2-3
CASSVGVSDGTDTQYF
TGTGCCAGCAGCGTAGGAGTTAGCGATGGCACAGATACGCAGTATTTT
>few|TRBV29-1|NA|TRBJ2-2
CSVGTRTGELFF
TGCAGCGTGGGGACACGGACCGGGGAGCTGTTTTTT